The rows below give T cell receptor beta chains drawn from one sample of a study of shared clonotypes between healthy human individuals. The data were produced by immunoSEQ multiplex PCR, yet TCRdb's version contains in-frame clones alone and is incomplete. The sample has around 1.5 million clones, 95% to 99% seen once. Input material: naive CD4+ T cells sorted from blood. These receptors all come from a man between 25 and 39 years old in good health. Each CDR3 is given with its conserved first and last residue. The D gene is left open where the match is weak. For some rows the clone size is stated as once, few or many, or as a class when expanded; others skip it.

J	V	D	size	CDR3	DNA
TRBJ2-3	TRBV6-4	.	.	CASSATEFTDTQYF	TGTGCCAGCAGTGCCACGGAATTCACAGATACGCAGTATTTT
TRBJ1-2	TRBV20-1	.	.	CSARRTYGYTF	TGCAGTGCTAGACGGACTTATGGCTACACCTTC
TRBJ2-6	TRBV7-9	TRBD1	.	CASSLRGQGLSGANVLTF	TGTGCCAGCAGCTTAAGGGGACAGGGATTGTCCGGGGCCAACGTCCTGACTTTC
TRBJ2-7	TRBV28	.	.	CASSLSHEQYF	TGTGCCAGCAGTTTATCCCACGAGCAGTACTTC
TRBJ1-1	TRBV7-9	.	.	CASSLMGENTEAFF	TGTGCCAGCAGCTTAATGGGGGAAAACACTGAAGCTTTCTTT
TRBJ2-5	TRBV2	TRBD1	.	CASGQGIGETQYF	TGTGCCAGCGGACAGGGGATCGGGGAGACCCAGTACTTC
TRBJ2-7	TRBV10-2	.	.	CASSRDNPTYYEQYF	TGCGCCAGCAGTCGGGACAATCCCACCTACTACGAGCAGTACTTC
TRBJ2-3	TRBV6-5	.	.	CASSFSGDTQYF	TGTGCCAGCAGTTTCTCGGGGGATACGCAGTATTTT
TRBJ2-1	TRBV5-1	TRBD1	.	CASANQGAGEQFF	TGCGCCAGCGCCAACCAGGGGGCCGGGGAGCAGTTCTTC
TRBJ2-3	TRBV11-2	TRBD1	.	CASSPPLDRVRTDTQYF	TGTGCCAGCAGCCCCCCCCTCGACAGGGTCCGCACAGATACGCAGTATTTT
TRBJ1-5	TRBV15	.	.	CATSKLPYSNQPQHF	TGTGCCACCAGCAAACTACCTTATAGCAATCAGCCCCAGCATTTT
TRBJ2-1	TRBV27	TRBD2	.	CASSFAPLAGLYNEQFF	TGTGCCAGCAGTTTCGCCCCACTAGCGGGACTCTACAATGAGCAGTTCTTC
TRBJ2-3	TRBV7-2	.	.	CASSSDSTDTQYF	TGTGCCAGCAGCTCGGACAGCACAGATACGCAGTATTTT
TRBJ2-3	TRBV5-5	.	.	CASSRTSSDTQYF	TGTGCCAGCAGCCGAACGAGCTCAGATACGCAGTATTTT
TRBJ1-4	TRBV19	.	.	CASSMETSNEKLFF	TGTGCCAGTAGTATGGAAACTTCAAATGAAAAACTGTTTTTT
TRBJ1-1	TRBV5-1	.	.	CASSRSGVDTEAFF	TGCGCCAGCAGCCGTAGTGGAGTGGACACTGAAGCTTTCTTT
TRBJ1-1	TRBV28	.	.	CASSLSLLEAFF	TGTGCCAGCAGTTTATCCCTACTTGAAGCTTTCTTT
TRBJ2-7	TRBV7-2	TRBD2	.	CASSLGASGSSYEQYF	TGTGCCAGCAGCTTAGGGGCTAGCGGGTCCTCCTACGAGCAGTACTTC
TRBJ2-3	TRBV27	.	.	CASSLKTSTDTQYF	TGTGCCAGCAGTTTAAAAACTAGCACAGATACGCAGTATTTT
TRBJ2-3	TRBV10-3	.	once	CAISERPGGTDTQYF	TGTGCCATCAGTGAACGGCCAGGGGGCACAGATACGCAGTATTTT
TRBJ2-5	TRBV7-9	.	.	CASSRTPTETQYF	TGTGCCAGCAGCCGGACGCCGACGGAGACCCAGTACTTC
TRBJ2-1	TRBV5-1	.	.	CASSLVPVSDLGYNEQFF	TGCGCCAGCAGCTTGGTGCCCGTCAGTGACTTGGGCTACAATGAGCAGTTCTTC
TRBJ2-5	TRBV9	TRBD2	.	CASSKTSQVETQYF	TGTGCCAGCAGCAAGACTAGCCAAGTCGAGACCCAGTACTTC
TRBJ1-2	TRBV5-6	.	.	CASSPYAGLDGYTF	TGTGCCAGCAGCCCCTATGCAGGGCTGGATGGCTACACCTTC
TRBJ2-7	TRBV7-9	.	.	CASSHETYEQYF	TGTGCCAGCAGTCACGAGACCTACGAGCAGTACTTC
TRBJ1-4	TRBV7-2	TRBD1	.	CASRTGTGTANNEKLFF	TGTGCCAGCCGAACCGGGACAGGGACTGCAAATAATGAAAAACTGTTTTTT
TRBJ2-7	TRBV5-1	TRBD2	.	CASSFSGRTTYEQYF	TGCGCCAGCAGCTTCAGCGGGAGAACAACCTACGAGCAGTACTTC
TRBJ2-3	TRBV10-1	TRBD2	.	CASSESVLAGVADTQYF	TGCGCCAGCAGTGAGTCGGTCCTAGCGGGAGTGGCAGATACGCAGTATTTT
TRBJ1-5	TRBV18	TRBD1	.	CASSPTTGDYQPQHF	TGTGCCAGCTCACCGACGACAGGGGACTATCAGCCCCAGCATTTT
TRBJ1-3	TRBV7-9	TRBD1	.	CASSWVGTEPSSGNTIYF	TGTGCCAGCAGCTGGGTTGGGACAGAGCCGAGCTCTGGAAACACCATATATTTT
TRBJ2-5	TRBV5-6	TRBD1	.	CASSLGTGPLRETQYF	TGTGCCAGCAGTCTCGGGACAGGCCCCCTCCGGGAGACCCAGTACTTC
TRBJ2-1	TRBV7-2	.	.	CASSPERLSMKFF	TGTGCCAGCAGCCCTGAAAGGCTCTCAATGAAGTTCTTC
TRBJ2-7	TRBV19	.	.	CASSIRSGPYEQYF	TGTGCCAGTAGTATCAGGAGCGGCCCCTACGAGCAGTACTTC
TRBJ1-1	TRBV7-3	.	.	CASSSGRREENTEAFF	TGTGCCAGCAGCTCCGGTAGGCGGGAAGAGAACACTGAAGCTTTCTTT
TRBJ2-7	TRBV6-1	TRBD1	.	CASRTGQAYEQYF	TGTGCCAGCAGAACCGGACAGGCCTACGAGCAGTACTTC
TRBJ2-1	TRBV5-1	TRBD2	.	CASSPASGSVNEQFF	TGCGCCAGCAGCCCTGCTAGCGGGAGTGTGAATGAGCAGTTCTTC
TRBJ2-2	TRBV7-8	.	.	CASSPDPSTGELFF	TGTGCCAGCAGCCCCGACCCAAGCACCGGGGAGCTGTTTTTT
TRBJ1-2	TRBV7-2	.	.	CASSLDRPGGYTF	TGTGCCAGCAGCTTAGACAGGCCGGGGGGCTACACCTTC
TRBJ2-7	TRBV2	TRBD1	.	CASSGDRVGHEQYF	TGTGCCAGCAGTGGGGACAGGGTCGGCCACGAGCAGTACTTC
TRBJ2-2	TRBV27	.	.	CASSLLSRALGSGELFF	TGTGCCAGCAGTTTACTCTCCCGGGCCCTAGGAAGCGGGGAGCTGTTTTTT
TRBJ2-2	TRBV5-4	.	once	CASSLRVGVGGELFF	TGTGCCAGCAGCTTGAGAGTAGGGGTCGGCGGGGAGCTGTTTTTT
TRBJ2-7	TRBV7-2	.	.	CASSSTQQGRYEQYF	TGTGCCAGCAGCTCCACACAACAGGGCCGCTACGAGCAGTACTTC
TRBJ2-7	TRBV28	.	.	CASSLQGGPTYEQYF	TGTGCCAGCAGCCTGCAGGGGGGGCCAACCTACGAGCAGTACTTC
TRBJ2-2	TRBV7-9	.	.	CASSREGGELFF	TGTGCCAGCAGCCGGGAAGGCGGGGAGCTGTTTTTT
TRBJ2-1	TRBV7-3	.	.	CASSPGPVLYNEQFF	TGTGCCAGCAGCCCCGGACCGGTCCTATACAATGAGCAGTTCTTC
TRBJ2-3	TRBV27	.	.	CASSFWQRPLPSTDTQYF	TGTGCCAGCAGTTTCTGGCAGAGGCCCCTACCCAGCACAGATACGCAGTATTTT
TRBJ2-1	TRBV6-5	TRBD2	.	CASSYGTSGRAGEQFF	TGTGCCAGCAGTTACGGGACTAGCGGGAGGGCAGGAGAGCAGTTCTTC
TRBJ2-3	TRBV18	TRBD2	.	CASSPPLAGGSPDTQYF	TGTGCCAGCTCACCACCGCTAGCGGGAGGAAGCCCAGATACGCAGTATTTT
TRBJ1-1	TRBV6-6	TRBD1	once	CASSLTGGWAEAFF	TGTGCCAGCAGTTTGACAGGGGGCTGGGCTGAAGCTTTCTTT
TRBJ1-2	TRBV28	.	.	CASTPQANYGYTF	TGTGCCAGCACCCCACAGGCAAACTATGGCTACACCTTC
TRBJ2-5	TRBV7-9	TRBD1	.	CASSSTQGKETQYF	TGTGCCAGCAGCTCAACACAGGGGAAAGAGACCCAGTACTTC
TRBJ2-6	TRBV11-2	TRBD1	.	CASSQVGDRVLSGANVLTF	TGTGCCAGCAGCCAAGTGGGGGACAGGGTACTTTCTGGGGCCAACGTCCTGACTTTC
TRBJ2-5	TRBV25-1	TRBD2	.	CASRDFAGGETQYF	TGTGCCAGCAGGGACTTCGCGGGAGGAGAGACCCAGTACTTC
TRBJ1-1	TRBV28	.	.	CASSLGSLNTEAFF	TGTGCCAGCAGTTTGGGGTCCCTGAACACTGAAGCTTTCTTT
TRBJ1-5	TRBV19	.	.	CASSGVARANQPQHF	TGTGCCAGTAGTGGAGTCGCCCGAGCTAATCAGCCCCAGCATTTT
TRBJ2-7	TRBV7-9	.	.	CASSLPGAYEQYF	TGTGCCAGCAGCTTACCAGGGGCGTACGAGCAGTACTTC